This paragraph reports one TCR beta chain. This entry is derived from a study of blood T cell repertoires in COVID-19. Trimming took off 2 bases at V and 3 bases at J, with 13 bases between the two ends. Germline lookup yields CDR1 SGHTS and CDR2 YDEGEE. This CDR3 is built from 15 residues. Assay: immunoSEQ multiplex PCR; the TCRdb copy retains only in-frame clones and omits some. The sample has about 250,000 clones, around 90% seen once. This clonotype originated in a man aged 80 or over with acute or convalescent COVID-19. The V call is TRBV5-8, the J call TRBJ2-3; possible D gene TRBD1, 6 bases. Specimen: peripheral blood. CDR3 nucleotide sequence: TGTGCCAGCAGCTTACAGGGTGGGGTGACAGATACGCAGTATTTT. Translation gives CASSLQGGVTDTQYF.